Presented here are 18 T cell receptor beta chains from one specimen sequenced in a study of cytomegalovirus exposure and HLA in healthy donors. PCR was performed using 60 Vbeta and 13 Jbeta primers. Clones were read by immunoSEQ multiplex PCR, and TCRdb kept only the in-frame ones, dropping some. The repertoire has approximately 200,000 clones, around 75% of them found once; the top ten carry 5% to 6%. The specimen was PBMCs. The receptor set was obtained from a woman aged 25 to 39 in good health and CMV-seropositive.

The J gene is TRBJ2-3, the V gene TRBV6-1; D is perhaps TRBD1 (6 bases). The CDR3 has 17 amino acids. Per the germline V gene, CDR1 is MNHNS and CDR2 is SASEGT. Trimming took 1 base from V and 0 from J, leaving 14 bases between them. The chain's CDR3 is CASSEETGPPSTDTQYF. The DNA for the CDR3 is TGTGCCAGCAGTGAAGAAACAGGGCCCCCAAGCACAGATACGCAGTATTTT.

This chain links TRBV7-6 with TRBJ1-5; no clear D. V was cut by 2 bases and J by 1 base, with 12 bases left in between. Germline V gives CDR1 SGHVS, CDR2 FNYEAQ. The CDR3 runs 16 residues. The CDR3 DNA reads TGTGCCAGCAGCTTATCGACGGGTGGGAGCAATCAGCCCCAGCATTTT. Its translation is CASSLSTGGSNQPQHF.

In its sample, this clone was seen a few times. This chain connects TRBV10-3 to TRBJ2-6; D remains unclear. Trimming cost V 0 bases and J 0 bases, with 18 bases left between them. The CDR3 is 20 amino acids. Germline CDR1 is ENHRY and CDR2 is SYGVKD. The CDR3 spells CAISESGEVLTPSGANVLTF. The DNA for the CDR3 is TGTGCCATCAGTGAGTCAGGAGAGGTTCTAACGCCCTCTGGGGCCAACGTCCTGACTTTC.

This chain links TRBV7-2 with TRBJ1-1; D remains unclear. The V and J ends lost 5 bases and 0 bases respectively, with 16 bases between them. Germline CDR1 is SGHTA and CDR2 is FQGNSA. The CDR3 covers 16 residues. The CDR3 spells CASSKSGRGMNTEAFF. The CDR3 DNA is TGTGCCAGCAGCAAAAGCGGGCGGGGAATGAACACTGAAGCTTTCTTT.

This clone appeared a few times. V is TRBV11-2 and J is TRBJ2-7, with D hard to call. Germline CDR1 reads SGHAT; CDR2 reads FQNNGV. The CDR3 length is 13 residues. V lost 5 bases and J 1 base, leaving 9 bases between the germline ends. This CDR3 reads CASSHFGSYEQYF. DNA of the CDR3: TGTGCCAGCAGCCACTTCGGGTCCTACGAGCAGTACTTC. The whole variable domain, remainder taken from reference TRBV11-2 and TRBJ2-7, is EAGVAQSPRYKIIEKRQSVAFWCNPISGHATLYWYQQILGQGPKLLIQFQNNGVVDDSQLPKDRFSAERLKGVDSTLKIQPAKLEDSAVYLCASSHFGSYEQYFGPGTRLTVT.

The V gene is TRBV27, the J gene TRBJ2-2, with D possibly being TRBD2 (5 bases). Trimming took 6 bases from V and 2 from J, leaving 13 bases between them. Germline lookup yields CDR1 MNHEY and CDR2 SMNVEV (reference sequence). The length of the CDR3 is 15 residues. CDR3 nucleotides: TGTGCCAGCAGACCCGCAGGAGGAAACACCGGGGAGCTGTTTTTT. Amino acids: CASRPAGGNTGELFF.

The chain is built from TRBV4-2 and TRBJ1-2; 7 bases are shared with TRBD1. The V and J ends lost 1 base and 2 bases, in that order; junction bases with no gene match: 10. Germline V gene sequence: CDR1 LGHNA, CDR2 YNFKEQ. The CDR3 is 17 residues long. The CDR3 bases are TGTGCCAGCAGCCAAGGAAGGGGGCAGGCCGAGAACTATGGCTACACCTTC. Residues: CASSQGRGQAENYGYTF.

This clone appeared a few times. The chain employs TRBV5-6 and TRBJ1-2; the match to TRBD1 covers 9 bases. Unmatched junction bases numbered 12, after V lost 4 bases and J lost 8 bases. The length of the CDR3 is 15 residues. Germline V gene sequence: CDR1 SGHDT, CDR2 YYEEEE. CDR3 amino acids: CASSTAGGQGEGYTF. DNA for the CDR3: TGTGCCAGCAGCACCGCGGGGGGACAGGGAGAGGGCTACACCTTC.

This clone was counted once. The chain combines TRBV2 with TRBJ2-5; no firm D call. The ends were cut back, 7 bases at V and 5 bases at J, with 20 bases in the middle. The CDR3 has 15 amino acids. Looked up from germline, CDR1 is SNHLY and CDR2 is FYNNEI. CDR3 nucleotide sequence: TGTGCCAGCACCACTTTAGAGGAAGGTTATGAGACCCAGTACTTC. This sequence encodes CASTTLEEGYETQYF.

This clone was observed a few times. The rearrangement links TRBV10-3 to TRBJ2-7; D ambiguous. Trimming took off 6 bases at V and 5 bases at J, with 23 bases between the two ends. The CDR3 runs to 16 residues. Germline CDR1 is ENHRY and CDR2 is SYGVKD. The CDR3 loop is CAIRSSPRSRSDEQYF. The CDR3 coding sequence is TGTGCCATCAGGAGTTCCCCCCGTTCTCGGTCCGACGAGCAGTACTTC.

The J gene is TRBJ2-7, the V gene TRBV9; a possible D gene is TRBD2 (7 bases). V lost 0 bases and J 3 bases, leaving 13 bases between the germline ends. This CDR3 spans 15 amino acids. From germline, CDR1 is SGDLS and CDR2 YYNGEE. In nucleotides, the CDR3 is TGTGCCAGCAGCGTAGAGTGGGGGGGCGGCTACGAGCAGTACTTC. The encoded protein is CASSVEWGGGYEQYF.

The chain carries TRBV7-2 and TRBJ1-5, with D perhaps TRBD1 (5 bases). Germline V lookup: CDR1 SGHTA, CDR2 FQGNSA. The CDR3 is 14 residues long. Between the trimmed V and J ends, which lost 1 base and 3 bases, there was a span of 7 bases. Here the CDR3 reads CASSLGRANQPQHF. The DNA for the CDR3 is TGTGCCAGCAGCTTAGGCAGGGCCAATCAGCCCCAGCATTTT.

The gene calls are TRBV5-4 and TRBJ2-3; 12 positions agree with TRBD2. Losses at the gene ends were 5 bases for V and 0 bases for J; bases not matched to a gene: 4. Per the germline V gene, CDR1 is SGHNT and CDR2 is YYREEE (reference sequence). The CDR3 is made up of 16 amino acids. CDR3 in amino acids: CASSLGTSGSTDTQYF. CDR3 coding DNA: TGTGCCAGCAGTCTCGGGACTAGCGGGAGCACAGATACGCAGTATTTT. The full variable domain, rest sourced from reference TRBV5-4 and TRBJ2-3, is ETGVTQSPTHLIKTRGQQVTLRCSSQSGHNTVSWYQQALGQGPQFIFQYYREEENGRGNFPPRFSGLQFPNYSSELNVNALELDDSALYLCASSLGTSGSTDTQYFGPGTRLTVL.

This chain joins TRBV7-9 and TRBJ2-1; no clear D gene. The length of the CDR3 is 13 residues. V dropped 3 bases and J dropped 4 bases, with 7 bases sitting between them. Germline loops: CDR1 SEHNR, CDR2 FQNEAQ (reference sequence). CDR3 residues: CASSFPGYNEQFF. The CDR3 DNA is TGTGCCAGCAGCTTTCCCGGGTACAATGAGCAGTTCTTC.

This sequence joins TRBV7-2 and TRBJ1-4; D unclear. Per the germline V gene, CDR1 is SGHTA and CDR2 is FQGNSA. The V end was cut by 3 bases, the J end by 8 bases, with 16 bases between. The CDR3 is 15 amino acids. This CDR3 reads CASSLVGGWEEKLFF. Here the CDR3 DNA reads TGTGCCAGCAGCTTGGTGGGCGGTTGGGAGGAAAAACTGTTTTTT.

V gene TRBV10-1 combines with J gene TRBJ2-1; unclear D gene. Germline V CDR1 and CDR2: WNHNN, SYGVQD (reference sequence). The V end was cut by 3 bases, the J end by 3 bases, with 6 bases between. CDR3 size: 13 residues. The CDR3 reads CASSEAGYNEQFF. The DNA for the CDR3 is TGCGCCAGCAGTGAAGCCGGCTACAATGAGCAGTTCTTC.

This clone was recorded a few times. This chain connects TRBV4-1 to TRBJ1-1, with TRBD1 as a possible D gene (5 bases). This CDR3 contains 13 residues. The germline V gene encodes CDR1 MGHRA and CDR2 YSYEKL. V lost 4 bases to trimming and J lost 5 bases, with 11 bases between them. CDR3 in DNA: TGCGCCAGCAGCCCCGGGGGAGGGACTGAAGCTTTCTTT. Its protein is CASSPGGGTEAFF.

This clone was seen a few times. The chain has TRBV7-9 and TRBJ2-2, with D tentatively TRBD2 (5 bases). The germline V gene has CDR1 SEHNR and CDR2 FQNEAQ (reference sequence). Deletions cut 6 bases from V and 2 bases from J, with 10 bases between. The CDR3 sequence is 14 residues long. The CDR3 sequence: CASRPAANTGELFF. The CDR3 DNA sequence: TGTGCCAGCAGACCAGCGGCCAACACCGGGGAGCTGTTTTTT.